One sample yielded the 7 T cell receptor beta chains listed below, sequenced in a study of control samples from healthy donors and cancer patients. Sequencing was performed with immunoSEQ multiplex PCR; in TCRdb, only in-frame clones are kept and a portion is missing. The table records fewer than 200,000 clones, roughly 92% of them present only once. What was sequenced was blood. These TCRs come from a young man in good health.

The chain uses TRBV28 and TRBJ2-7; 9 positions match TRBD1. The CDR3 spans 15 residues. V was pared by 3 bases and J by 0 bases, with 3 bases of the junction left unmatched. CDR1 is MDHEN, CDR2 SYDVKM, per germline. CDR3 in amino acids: CASSFNRGLSYEQYF. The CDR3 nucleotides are TGTGCCAGCAGTTTTAACAGGGGGCTCTCCTACGAGCAGTACTTC.

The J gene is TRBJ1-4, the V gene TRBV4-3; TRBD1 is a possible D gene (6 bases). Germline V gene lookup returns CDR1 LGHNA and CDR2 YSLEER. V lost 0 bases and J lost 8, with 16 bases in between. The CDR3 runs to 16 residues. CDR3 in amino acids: CASSQDPPRGGEKLFF. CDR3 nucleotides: TGCGCCAGCAGCCAAGACCCCCCTCGGGGGGGCGAAAAACTGTTTTTT.

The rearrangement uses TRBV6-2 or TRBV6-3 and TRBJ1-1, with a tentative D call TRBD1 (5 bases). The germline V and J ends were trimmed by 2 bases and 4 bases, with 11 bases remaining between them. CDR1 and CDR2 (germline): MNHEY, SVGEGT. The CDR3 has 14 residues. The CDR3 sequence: CASSYTLGLTEAFF. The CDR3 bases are TGTGCCAGCAGTTACACTCTGGGGCTCACTGAAGCTTTCTTT.

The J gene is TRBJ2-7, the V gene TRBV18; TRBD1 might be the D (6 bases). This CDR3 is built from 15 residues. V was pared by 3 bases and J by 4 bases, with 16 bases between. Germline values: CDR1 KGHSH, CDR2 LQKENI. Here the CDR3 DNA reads TGTGCCAGCTCACCGGGGGCGGCCACAGGTTACGAGCAGTACTTC. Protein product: CASSPGAATGYEQYF.

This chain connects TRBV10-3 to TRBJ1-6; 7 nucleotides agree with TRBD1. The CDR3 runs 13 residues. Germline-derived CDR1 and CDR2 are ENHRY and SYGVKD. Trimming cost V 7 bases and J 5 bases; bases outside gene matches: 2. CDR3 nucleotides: TGTGCCATCAAGGGGACAGATAATTCACCCCTCCACTTT. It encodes CAIKGTDNSPLHF.

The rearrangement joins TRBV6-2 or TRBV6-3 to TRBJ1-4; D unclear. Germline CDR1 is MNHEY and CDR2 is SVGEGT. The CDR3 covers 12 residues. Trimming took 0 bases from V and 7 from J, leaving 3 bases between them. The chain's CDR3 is CASSYSGEKLFF. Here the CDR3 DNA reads TGTGCCAGCAGTTACTCGGGTGAAAAACTGTTTTTT.

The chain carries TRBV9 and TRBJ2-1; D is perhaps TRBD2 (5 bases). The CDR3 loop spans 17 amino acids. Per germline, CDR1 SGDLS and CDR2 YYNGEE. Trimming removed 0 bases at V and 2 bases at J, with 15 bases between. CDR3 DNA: TGTGCCAGCAGCGTAGCTACGGGCCTAGCCACCTACAATGAGCAGTTCTTC. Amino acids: CASSVATGLATYNEQFF. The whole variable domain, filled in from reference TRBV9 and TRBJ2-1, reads DSGVTQTPKHLITATGQRVTLRCSPRSGDLSVYWYQQSLDQGLQFLIQYYNGEERAKGNILERFSAQQFPDLHSELNLSSLELGDSALYFCASSVATGLATYNEQFFGPGTRLTVL.